These 19 T cell receptor beta chains were sequenced from one sample in a study of T cell responses to AZD1222 COVID-19 vaccine. Sequencing used immunoSEQ multiplex PCR; TCRdb keeps in-frame clones, though not all of them. This table holds about 100,000 clones, approximately 89% found once. Source: peripheral blood, taken on day 0 of MenACWY control vaccination. Receptors originate from an adult in good health.

The chain couples TRBV6-1 to TRBJ1-4; a possible D gene is TRBD1 (5 bases). Trimming shortened V by 4 bases and J by 0 bases, and 12 bases separated the two germline ends. The CDR3 runs to 16 residues. CDR1 and CDR2 (germline): MNHNS, SASEGT. The DNA for the CDR3 is TGTGCCAGCAGTGCTACCGGGGCAACAACTAATGAAAAACTGTTTTTT. This encodes CASSATGATTNEKLFF.

V gene TRBV10-3 combines with J gene TRBJ1-1; D unresolved. Trimming removed 6 bases at V and 5 bases at J, with 16 bases between. Germline V gene sequence: CDR1 ENHRY, CDR2 SYGVKD. The CDR3 consists of 14 residues. CDR3: CAIRPDEGWTEAFF. In DNA, the CDR3 is TGTGCCATCAGACCAGACGAGGGTTGGACTGAAGCTTTCTTT.

The chain uses TRBV5-5 and TRBJ1-3; D is perhaps TRBD1 (6 bases). The V and J ends lost 4 bases and 3 bases respectively, with 11 bases between them. The CDR3 loop spans 14 amino acids. Germline lookup yields CDR1 SGHKS and CDR2 YYEKEE (reference sequence). The CDR3 loop reads CASSAQGDGNTIYF. As DNA, the CDR3 is TGTGCCAGCAGCGCACAGGGTGATGGAAACACCATATATTTT. Filled out from reference TRBV5-5 and TRBJ1-3, the complete variable domain reads DAGVTQSPTHLIKTRGQQVTLRCSPISGHKSVSWYQQVLGQGPQFIFQYYEKEERGRGNFPDRFSARQFPNYSSELNVNALLLGDSALYLCASSAQGDGNTIYFGEGSWLTVV.

V usage is TRBV27 and J usage is TRBJ2-7; D gene unclear. Germline V gene sequence: CDR1 MNHEY, CDR2 SMNVEV (reference sequence). V shed 10 bases and J shed 3 bases, with 7 bases lying between them. There are 10 residues in the CDR3. CDR3 protein: CATAFYEQYF. CDR3 sequence (DNA): TGTGCCACCGCATTCTACGAGCAGTACTTC.

The V gene is TRBV12-3 or TRBV12-4, the J gene TRBJ2-1; TRBD1 matches 7 bases. The length of the CDR3 is 13 residues. The V gene end was trimmed by 7 bases and the J gene end by 4 bases; junction bases not matched to a gene: 4. The CDR3 nucleotides are TGTGCCAGCATACAGGGGTCGTACAATGAGCAGTTCTTC. Its protein product is CASIQGSYNEQFF.

The chain is built from TRBV11-2 and TRBJ2-7; TRBD1 agrees at 9 bases. Germline CDR1 is SGHAT and CDR2 is FQNNGV. This CDR3 spans 15 amino acids. With V trimmed by 5 bases and J by 2 bases, 7 bases remained unmatched. The CDR3 protein is CASSQHRGPAYEQYF. As DNA, the CDR3 is TGTGCCAGCAGCCAACACAGGGGGCCCGCCTACGAGCAGTACTTC.

This chain connects TRBV24-1 to TRBJ1-5, with D perhaps TRBD1 (5 bases). Germline V gene lookup returns CDR1 KGHDR and CDR2 SFDVKD. V was clipped by 3 bases and J by 5 bases, with 13 bases between them. This CDR3 contains 15 residues. CDR3 in amino acids: CATSDGRGFDQPQHF. Here the CDR3 DNA reads TGTGCCACCAGTGATGGCCGGGGGTTTGATCAGCCCCAGCATTTT.

This sequence joins TRBV6-5 and TRBJ2-7; TRBD1 agrees at 7 bases. V trimming: 6 bases; J trimming: 3 bases; junction bases outside the gene matches: 8. Germline V gene lookup returns CDR1 MNHEY and CDR2 SVGAGI. The CDR3 totals 14 residues. CDR3 loop: CASRPRPGGYEQYF. In nucleotides, the CDR3 is TGTGCCAGCAGGCCTCGGCCAGGGGGCTACGAGCAGTACTTC.

The chain recombines TRBV2 with TRBJ1-4; weak D call: TRBD1 (5 bases). Trimming removed 5 bases at V and 8 bases at J, with 18 bases between. Germline CDR1 is SNHLY and CDR2 is FYNNEI. The CDR3 spans 15 residues. CDR3 coding DNA: TGTGCCAGCAGTCCGCCCGGGACCTTGTTGGAAAAACTGTTTTTT. This gives the protein CASSPPGTLLEKLFF.

This clone was counted a few times. This rearrangement joins TRBV5-4 to TRBJ2-1; a weak D match, TRBD2 (6 bases). Germline lookup yields CDR1 SGHNT and CDR2 YYREEE (reference sequence). V lost 4 bases, J lost 6 bases, and 14 bases lay in between. This CDR3 contains 14 residues. CDR3 sequence: CASSRGDGVNEQFF. CDR3 bases: TGTGCCAGCAGCCGCGGGGACGGAGTCAATGAGCAGTTCTTC.

This rearrangement joins TRBV5-1 to TRBJ1-6; 8 bases agree with TRBD1. CDR3 length: 14 residues. Germline V gene sequence: CDR1 SGHRS, CDR2 YFSETQ. With 5 bases clipped from V and 7 bases from J, the junction kept 5 bases outside the gene matches. CDR3 loop: CASRPGGENSPLHF. The CDR3 bases are TGCGCCAGCAGGCCAGGGGGCGAGAATTCACCCCTCCACTTT.

The chain recombines TRBV27 with TRBJ2-3, with D perhaps TRBD1 (5 bases). The V end lost 5 bases, the J end lost 3 bases, and 15 bases lay between the germline ends. The CDR3 is 15 residues long. CDR1 is MNHEY and CDR2 is SMNVEV in the germline V gene (reference sequence). This CDR3 is CASSRKWGPTDTQYF. The CDR3 DNA sequence: TGTGCCAGCAGTCGCAAGTGGGGCCCTACAGATACGCAGTATTTT.

This clone is a singleton in its sample. The V and J genes are TRBV2 and TRBJ1-6; 7 nucleotides line up with TRBD1. Germline CDR1 is SNHLY and CDR2 is FYNNEI. V shed 6 bases and J 0 bases; nucleotides not matched to a gene: 5. This CDR3 has 16 amino acids. CDR3 bases: TGTGCCAGCAGCCAACAGGGGAGCTCCTATAATTCACCCCTCCACTTT. This translates into CASSQQGSSYNSPLHF. The whole variable domain, filled in from reference TRBV2 and TRBJ1-6, reads EPEVTQTPSHQVTQMGQEVILRCVPISNHLYFYWYRQILGQKVEFLVSFYNNEISEKSEIFDDQFSVERPDGSNFTLKIRSTKLEDSAMYFCASSQQGSSYNSPLHFGNGTRLTVT.

This rearrangement joins TRBV9 to TRBJ2-1, with 12 bases lining up with TRBD2. V shed 5 bases, J shed 4 bases, and the junction held 7 bases outside the gene matches. The CDR3 has 16 amino acids. Germline CDR1 reads SGDLS; CDR2 reads YYNGEE. The CDR3 sequence is CASSRTGTSGYNEQFF. The CDR3 coding sequence is TGTGCCAGCAGTAGAACTGGGACTAGCGGGTACAATGAGCAGTTCTTC.

The genes are TRBV7-3 and TRBJ2-2; D is uncertain. V dropped 5 bases and J dropped 1 base, with 14 bases sitting between them. Germline V gene sequence: CDR1 SGHTA, CDR2 FQGTGA. The CDR3 has 16 residues. This CDR3 is CASSQRSVWNTGELFF. CDR3 nucleotide sequence: TGTGCCAGCAGCCAACGGTCAGTTTGGAACACCGGGGAGCTGTTTTTT.

Only one count was recorded for this clone. J is TRBJ1-5 and V is TRBV10-3; no definite D call. The germline V gene encodes CDR1 ENHRY and CDR2 SYGVKD. The CDR3 extends over 10 amino acids. V was clipped by 7 bases and J by 6 bases, with 4 bases between them. The CDR3 nucleotides are TGTGCCATCACGCGTCAGCCCCAGCATTTT. Translation: CAITRQPQHF.

The chain is built from TRBV19 and TRBJ1-6; D remains ambiguous. The CDR3 covers 16 residues. From germline, CDR1 is LNHDA and CDR2 SQIVND (reference sequence). The germline V and J ends were trimmed by 10 bases and 7 bases, with 23 bases remaining between them. The CDR3 loop is CATSSRLGLWNSPLHF. CDR3 DNA sequence: TGTGCCACCTCCTCCAGGTTGGGGTTGTGGAATTCACCCCTCCACTTT. Full variable domain (remainder filled in from reference TRBV19 and TRBJ1-6): DGGITQSPKYLFRKEGQNVTLSCEQNLNHDAMYWYRQDPGQGLRLIYYSQIVNDFQKGDIAEGYSVSREKKESFPLTVTSAQKNPTAFYLCATSSRLGLWNSPLHFGNGTRLTVT.

The chain links TRBV5-5 to TRBJ2-2; possible D gene TRBD1, 6 bases. The CDR3 covers 15 residues. The V and J ends lost 0 bases and 7 bases respectively, with 13 bases between them. Germline V gene lookup returns CDR1 SGHKS and CDR2 YYEKEE (reference sequence). The CDR3 DNA reads as TGTGCCAGCAGCTTGGACCCAGGGGTGGGCGGGGAGCTGTTTTTT. It is translated as CASSLDPGVGGELFF.

The chain is built from TRBV23-1 and TRBJ1-4; unclear D gene. TRBV23-1 is marked as an open reading frame, function uncertain. The CDR3 is made up of 13 amino acids. The V end was cut by 0 bases, the J end by 8 bases, with 7 bases between. This chain's CDR3 is CASSQSFNEKLFF. The DNA of the CDR3 is TGCGCCAGCAGTCAATCGTTTAACGAAAAACTGTTTTTT.